The 7 T cell receptor beta chains below were found in one sample sequenced in a study of monozygotic twins with inflammatory bowel disease. After re-calling the 5' RACE reads, TCRdb lists one entry per CDR3 protein, DNA absent. In total, the table holds 90,000 to 110,000 distinct CDR3 sequences. Sequencing was carried out using blood. These receptors came from a human donor with ulcerative colitis or Crohn's disease, or a healthy co-twin of an affected twin (not recorded which).

The chain carries TRBV27 and TRBJ1-2; with no DNA, the TCRdb D assignment of TRBD1 cannot be verified. The CDR3 runs to 13 residues. Per germline, CDR1 MNHEY and CDR2 SMNVEV (reference sequence). This CDR3 is CAGSSDRDYGYTF.

The chain uses TRBV5-1 and TRBJ2-3; the D call of TRBD2 rests on TCRdb alone, since no DNA is present to check it. Germline CDR1 SGHRS, CDR2 YFSETQ. This CDR3 is 17 amino acids long. The CDR3: CASSLRPLAESTDTQYF.

The chain is built from TRBV3-1 and TRBJ2-3; as DNA is missing, the TRBD2 call by TCRdb cannot be tested. Germline V gives CDR1 LGHDT, CDR2 YNNKEL (reference sequence). The CDR3 has 15 amino acids. The CDR3 loop is CASNGLAGTTDTQYF.

By frequency, this clonotype registers medium-sized. The V call is TRBV29-1, the J call TRBJ2-2. In germline, CDR1 is SQVTM, CDR2 ANQGSEA. CDR3 length: 13 residues. This CDR3 is CSVELGYTGELFF.

The gene calls are TRBV5-1 and TRBJ2-3; the TCRdb D gene call, TRBD2, has no DNA to confirm it. CDR1 and CDR2 from the germline V gene are SGHRS and YFSETQ. The CDR3 runs 15 residues. CDR3 sequence reads: CASSFSSGGPDTQYF.

V and J are TRBV5-6 and TRBJ2-1; TCRdb indicates TRBD1, and absent DNA this call remains unverified. The germline V gene has CDR1 SGHDT and CDR2 YYEEEE. There are 15 residues in the CDR3. CDR3 sequence reads: CASSYRGDGNNEQFF.

The J gene is TRBJ2-7, the V gene TRBV12-3 or TRBV12-4; TCRdb calls TRBD1, which cannot be checked without DNA. The CDR3 is 13 residues long. The CDR3 region is CASRLDRYHEQYF.